This T cell receptor (beta chain) was captured in a study of shared clonotypes between healthy human individuals. This clone was counted a few times. Antigen unknown. The junction departs from germline at one end; a sequencing error may be responsible. The germline V gene encodes CDR1 KGHSH and CDR2 LQKENI. The CDR3 has 13 amino acids. Only in-frame clones appear in the TCRdb table, and some are missing; sequencing was by immunoSEQ multiplex PCR. Here the sample spans around 1,100,000 clones, roughly 80% being singletons. Study-wide results and limits: Investigators expected sequencing depth to affect clonotype sharing among donors. Clonotypes not shared had lower generation probabilities than those common to all four donors.

The chain joins TRBV18 to TRBJ1-3; TRBD1 agrees at 7 bases. Material for sequencing was memory CD4+ T cells from PBMCs. Subset: CD45RA-negative fraction. The clonotype originates from a man in his late teens or twenties in good health. Some clones in this sample may be carry-over from other donors' samples. Here the CDR3 reads CASSPRRERGLNF. CDR3 sequence (DNA): TGTGCCAGCTCACCACGTCGGGAAAGGGGGCTAAATTTT.